This T cell receptor beta chain came from a study of cytomegalovirus exposure and HLA in healthy donors. About this clone: Its antigen is still unknown.

This PCR relied on a set of 60 Vbeta primers and 13 Jbeta primers. How the authors handled the data: Per a later analysis, the number of unique TCR beta chains was some 80 million, of which 9 million to 14 million were shared. Sequencing used immunoSEQ multiplex PCR; TCRdb keeps in-frame clones, though not all of them. That table furnishes V, J and clone size, whereas the DNA furnished D and trimming. Its clone listing holds about 60,000 clones. Findings and caveats of the study: A later analysis reportedly found that, within productive TCRs, an Asian-associated ancestry cluster had fewer N-insertions than the mean observed across the roughly 630 donors. The authors later linked a missense DCLRE1C variant to TCR beta V- and J-gene trimming.

V trimming: 8 bases; J trimming: 1 base; junction bases outside the gene matches: 7. Germline V gene lookup returns CDR1 SGHTA and CDR2 FQGTGA. The CDR3 covers 15 residues. The chain couples TRBV7-3 to TRBJ2-2; 7 bases line up with TRBD1. Input material: PBMCs. The clonotype comes from a man aged 50 or older in good health and CMV-seropositive. The CDR3 protein is CASRDAGGNTGELFF. CDR3 sequence (DNA): TGTGCCAGCCGGGACGCAGGGGGGAACACCGGGGAGCTGTTTTTT. Using reference TRBV7-3 and TRBJ2-2 for the parts outside the CDR3, the full variable domain is GAGVSQTPSNKVTEKGKYVELRCDPISGHTALYWYRQSLGQGPEFLIYFQGTGAADDSGLPNDRFFAVRPEGSVSTLKIQRTERGDSAVYLCASRDAGGNTGELFFGEGSRLTVL.